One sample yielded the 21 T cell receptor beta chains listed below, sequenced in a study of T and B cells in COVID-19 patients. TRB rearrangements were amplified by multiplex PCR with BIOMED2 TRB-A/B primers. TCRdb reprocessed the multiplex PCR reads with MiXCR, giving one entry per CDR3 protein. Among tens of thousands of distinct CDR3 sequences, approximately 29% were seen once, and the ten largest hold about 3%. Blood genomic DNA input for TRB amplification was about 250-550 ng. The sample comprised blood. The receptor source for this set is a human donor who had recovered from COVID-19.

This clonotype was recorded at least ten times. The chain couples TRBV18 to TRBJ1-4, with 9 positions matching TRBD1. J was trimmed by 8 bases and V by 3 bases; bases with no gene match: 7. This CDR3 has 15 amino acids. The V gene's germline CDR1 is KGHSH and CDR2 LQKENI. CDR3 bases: TGTGCCAGCTCACCGCCGGGACAGGGTCAGGAAAAACTGTTTTTT. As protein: CASSPPGQGQEKLFF.

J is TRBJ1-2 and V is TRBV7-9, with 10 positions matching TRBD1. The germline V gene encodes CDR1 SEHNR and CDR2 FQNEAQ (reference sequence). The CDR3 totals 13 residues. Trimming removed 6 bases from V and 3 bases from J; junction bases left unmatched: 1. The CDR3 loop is CASSGQGDYGYTF. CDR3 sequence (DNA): TGTGCCAGCAGTGGACAGGGGGACTATGGCTACACCTTC. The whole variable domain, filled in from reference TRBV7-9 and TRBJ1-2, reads DTGVSQNPRHKITKRGQNVTFRCDPISEHNRLYWYRQTLGQGPEFLTYFQNEAQLEKSRLLSDRFSAERPKGSFSTLEIQRTEQGDSAMYLCASSGQGDYGYTFGSGTRLTVV.

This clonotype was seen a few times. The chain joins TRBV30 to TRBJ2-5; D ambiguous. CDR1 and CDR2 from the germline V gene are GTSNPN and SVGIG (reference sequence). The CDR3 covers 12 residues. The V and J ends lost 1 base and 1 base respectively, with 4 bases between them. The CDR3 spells CAWSALQETQYF. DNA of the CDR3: TGTGCCTGGAGTGCACTCCAAGAGACCCAGTACTTC.

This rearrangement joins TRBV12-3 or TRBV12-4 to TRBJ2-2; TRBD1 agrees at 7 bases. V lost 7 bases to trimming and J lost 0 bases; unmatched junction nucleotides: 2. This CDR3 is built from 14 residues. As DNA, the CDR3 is TGTGCCAGCACTGGACAGGCGAACACCGGGGAGCTGTTTTTT. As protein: CASTGQANTGELFF.

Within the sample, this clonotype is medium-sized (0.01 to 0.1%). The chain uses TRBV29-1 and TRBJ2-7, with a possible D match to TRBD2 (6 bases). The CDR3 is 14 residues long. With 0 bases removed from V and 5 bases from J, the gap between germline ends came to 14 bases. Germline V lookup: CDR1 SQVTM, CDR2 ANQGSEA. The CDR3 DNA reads TGCAGCGTTGAAGATCCCGGGAGCGGCAACGAGCAGTACTTC. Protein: CSVEDPGSGNEQYF.

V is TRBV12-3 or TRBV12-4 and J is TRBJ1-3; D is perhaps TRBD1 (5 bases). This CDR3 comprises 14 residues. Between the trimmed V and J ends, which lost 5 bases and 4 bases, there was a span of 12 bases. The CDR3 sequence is CASSEGTWGNTIYF. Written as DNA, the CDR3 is TGTGCCAGCAGTGAGGGGACGTGGGGAAACACCATATATTTT.

The CDR3 loop is CASSGNKGSGYTF. The CDR3 DNA reads TGTGCCAGCAGTGGCAATAAGGGTAGCGGCTACACCTTC. V is TRBV12-3 or TRBV12-4 and J is TRBJ1-2; no firm D call. Trimming removed 5 bases at V and 8 bases at J, with 15 bases between. The CDR3 is made up of 13 amino acids.

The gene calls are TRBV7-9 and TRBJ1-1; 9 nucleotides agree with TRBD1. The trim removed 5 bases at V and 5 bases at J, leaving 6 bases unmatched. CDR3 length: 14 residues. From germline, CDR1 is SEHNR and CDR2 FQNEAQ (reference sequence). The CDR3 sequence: CASSGGDRVTEAFF. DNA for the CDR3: TGTGCCAGCAGCGGAGGGGACAGGGTAACTGAAGCTTTCTTT.

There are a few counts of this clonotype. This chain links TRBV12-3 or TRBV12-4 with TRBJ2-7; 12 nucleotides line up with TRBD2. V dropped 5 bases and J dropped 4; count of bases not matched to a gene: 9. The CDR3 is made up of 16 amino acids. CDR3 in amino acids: CASSPLETSGRYEQYF. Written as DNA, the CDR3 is TGTGCCAGCAGTCCTCTTGAGACTAGCGGGAGATACGAGCAGTACTTC.

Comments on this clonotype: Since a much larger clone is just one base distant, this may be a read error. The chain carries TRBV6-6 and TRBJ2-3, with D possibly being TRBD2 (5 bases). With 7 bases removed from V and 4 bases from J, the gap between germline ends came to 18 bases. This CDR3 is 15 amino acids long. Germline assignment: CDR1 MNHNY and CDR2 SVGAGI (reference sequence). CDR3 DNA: TGTGCCAGCAATAACGGATCTGGCGGGTCAGATACGCAGTATTTT. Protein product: CASNNGSGGSDTQYF.

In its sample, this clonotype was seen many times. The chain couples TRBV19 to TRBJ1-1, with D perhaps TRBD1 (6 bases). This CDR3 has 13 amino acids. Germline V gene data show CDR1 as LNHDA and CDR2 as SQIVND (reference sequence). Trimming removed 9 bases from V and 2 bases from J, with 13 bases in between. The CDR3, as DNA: TGTGCCAGCACCAAGGGGGGTAACACTGAAGCTTTCTTT. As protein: CASTKGGNTEAFF.

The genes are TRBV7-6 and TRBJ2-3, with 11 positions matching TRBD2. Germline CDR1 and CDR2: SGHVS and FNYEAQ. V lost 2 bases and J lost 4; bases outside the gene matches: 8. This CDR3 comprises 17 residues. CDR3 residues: CASSLTSGGGGADTQYF. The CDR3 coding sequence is TGTGCCAGCAGCTTAACTAGCGGGGGAGGGGGCGCAGATACGCAGTATTTT.

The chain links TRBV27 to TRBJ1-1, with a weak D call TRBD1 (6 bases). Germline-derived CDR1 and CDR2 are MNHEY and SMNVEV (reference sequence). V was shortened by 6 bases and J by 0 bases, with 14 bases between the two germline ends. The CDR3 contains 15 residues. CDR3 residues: CASSSEGVVNTEAFF. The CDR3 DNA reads TGTGCCAGCAGCTCAGAGGGGGTTGTGAACACTGAAGCTTTCTTT.

This CDR3 is CSVVGFVDRGRNTIYF. CDR3 nucleotide sequence: TGCAGCGTTGTGGGATTTGTTGACAGGGGAAGAAACACCATATATTTT. The chain joins TRBV29-1 to TRBJ1-3; 8 bases fit TRBD1. CDR3 length: 16 amino acids. The V and J ends lost 4 bases and 5 bases, in that order; junction bases with no gene match: 13. Germline CDR1 SQVTM, CDR2 ANQGSEA.

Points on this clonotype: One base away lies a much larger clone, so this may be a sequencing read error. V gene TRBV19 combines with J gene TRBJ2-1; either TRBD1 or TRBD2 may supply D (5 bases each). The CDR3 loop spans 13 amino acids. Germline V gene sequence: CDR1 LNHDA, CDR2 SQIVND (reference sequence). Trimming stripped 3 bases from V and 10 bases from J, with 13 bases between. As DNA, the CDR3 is TGTGCCAGTAGTATGGATAGGGACCACGAGCAGTTCTTC. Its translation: CASSMDRDHEQFF.

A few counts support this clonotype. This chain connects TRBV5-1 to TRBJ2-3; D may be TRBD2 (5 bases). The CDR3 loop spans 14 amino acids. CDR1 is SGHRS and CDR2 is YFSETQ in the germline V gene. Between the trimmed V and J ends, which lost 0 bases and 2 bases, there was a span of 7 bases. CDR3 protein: CASSLDLATDTQYF. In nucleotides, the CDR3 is TGCGCCAGCAGCTTGGATCTAGCCACAGATACGCAGTATTTT.

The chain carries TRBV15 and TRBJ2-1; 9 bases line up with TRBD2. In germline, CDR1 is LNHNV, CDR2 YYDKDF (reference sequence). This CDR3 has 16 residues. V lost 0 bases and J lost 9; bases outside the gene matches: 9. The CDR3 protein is CATSRDWSSGVSEQFF. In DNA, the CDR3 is TGTGCCACCAGCAGAGATTGGTCTAGCGGGGTGAGTGAGCAGTTCTTC.

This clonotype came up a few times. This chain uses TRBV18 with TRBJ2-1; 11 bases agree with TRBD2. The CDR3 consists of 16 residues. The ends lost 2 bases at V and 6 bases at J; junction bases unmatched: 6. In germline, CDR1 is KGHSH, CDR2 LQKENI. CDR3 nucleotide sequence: TGTGCCAGCTCACCAGTTCGACTAGCGGGAAGCAATGAGCAGTTCTTC. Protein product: CASSPVRLAGSNEQFF.

CDR3 coding DNA: TGTGCCAGCAGCTTGATTAGCGGGGACGAGCAGTACTTC. Its protein is CASSLISGDEQYF. This chain links TRBV5-6 with TRBJ2-7; 8 positions match TRBD2. V shed 1 base, J shed 5 bases, and the junction held 2 bases outside the gene matches. The length of the CDR3 is 13 residues. Germline values: CDR1 SGHDT, CDR2 YYEEEE.

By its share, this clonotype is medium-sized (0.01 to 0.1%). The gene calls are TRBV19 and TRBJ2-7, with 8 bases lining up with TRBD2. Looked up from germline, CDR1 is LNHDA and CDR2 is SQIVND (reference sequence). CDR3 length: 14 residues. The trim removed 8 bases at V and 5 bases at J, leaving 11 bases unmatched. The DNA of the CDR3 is TGTGCCAGTCGCCCTAGGGCGGGAGGTAACGAGCAGTACTTC. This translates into CASRPRAGGNEQYF. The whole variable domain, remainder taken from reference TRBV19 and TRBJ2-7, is DGGITQSPKYLFRKEGQNVTLSCEQNLNHDAMYWYRQDPGQGLRLIYYSQIVNDFQKGDIAEGYSVSREKKESFPLTVTSAQKNPTAFYLCASRPRAGGNEQYFGPGTRLTVT.

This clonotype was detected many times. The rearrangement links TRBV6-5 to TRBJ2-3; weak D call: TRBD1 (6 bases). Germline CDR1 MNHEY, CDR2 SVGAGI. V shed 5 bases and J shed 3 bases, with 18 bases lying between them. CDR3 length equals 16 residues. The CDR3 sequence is CASSNNRATTTDTQYF. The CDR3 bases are TGTGCCAGCAGTAATAACAGGGCAACTACGACAGATACGCAGTATTTT.